The rows below give T cell receptor beta chains drawn from one sample of a study of shared clonotypes between healthy human individuals. Generated by immunoSEQ multiplex PCR, the TCRdb table keeps only in-frame clones and is missing some. The table includes about 610,000 clones, about 96% detected once. The sample taken for sequencing was naive CD8+ T cells sorted from blood. The source of these receptors is a woman aged 25 to 45 in good health. Each CDR3 is given with its conserved first and last residue. D genes are given only for firm matches. Clone size appears in some rows only: once, few, many, or a class for an expanded clone.

TRBJ2-7 | TRBV5-1 | - | TRBD1 | TGCGCCAGCAGCCTCCTTCCAGGGGGCGGATATGGTAACGAGCAGTACTTC | CASSLLPGGGYGNEQYF
TRBJ2-7 | TRBV2 | - | - | TGTGCCAGCAACACGGAATCCTACGAGCAGTACTTC | CASNTESYEQYF
TRBJ1-2 | TRBV29-1 | once | TRBD1 | TGCAGCGTTTGGACAGGGTCTAACTATGGCTACACCTTC | CSVWTGSNYGYTF
TRBJ2-5 | TRBV7-2 | once | - | TGTGCCAGCAGCTTAGTTCACAGGGTAGAGCAAGAGACCCAGTACTTC | CASSLVHRVEQETQYF
TRBJ2-1 | TRBV29-1 | - | - | TGCAGCGTTGTGGGAGGGGGCTATGAGCAGTTCTTC | CSVVGGGYEQFF
TRBJ2-7 | TRBV28 | - | - | TGTGCCAGCAGTTTTTCAGGGGCCAGAGAGCAGTACTTC | CASSFSGAREQYF
TRBJ2-1 | TRBV27 | - | - | TGTGCCAGCAGTTTACTAGGGGGGGGAGACGAGCAGTTCTTC | CASSLLGGGDEQFF
TRBJ2-5 | TRBV27 | - | - | TGTGCCAGCAGCTCCTTAGGGGGGCTTGGACAAGAGACCCAGTACTTC | CASSSLGGLGQETQYF
TRBJ2-1 | TRBV5-1 | - | - | TGCGCCAGCACCCTCGGGACGGCGGTCAATGAGCAGTTCTTC | CASTLGTAVNEQFF
TRBJ2-1 | TRBV5-6 | - | - | TGTGCCAGCAGCTTGCGGACTTTCAATGAGCAGTTCTTC | CASSLRTFNEQFF
TRBJ1-3 | TRBV28 | - | - | TGTGCCAGCAGTCCCACGGAGAGGGGCGGAAACACCATATATTTT | CASSPTERGGNTIYF
TRBJ1-1 | TRBV6-5 | - | - | TGTGCCAGCAGTTACCGCGGCCGCGTGAACACTGAAGCTTTCTTT | CASSYRGRVNTEAFF
TRBJ2-7 | TRBV10-3 | - | TRBD2 | TGTGCCGTCAGCAGCGGGAGTACCTACGAGCAGTACTTC | CAVSSGSTYEQYF
TRBJ2-5 | TRBV6-5 | - | - | TGTGCCAGCAGTCATCCGGACGGTAAAGAGACCCAGTACTTC | CASSHPDGKETQYF
TRBJ1-1 | TRBV6-6 | - | - | TGTGCCAGCAGTTCCACCCGGGACAAGCACACTGAAGCTTTCTTT | CASSSTRDKHTEAFF
TRBJ1-2 | TRBV30 | - | - | TGTGCCTGGAGTGAGACAGTCAACTATGGCTACACCTTC | CAWSETVNYGYTF
TRBJ2-2 | TRBV11-2 | - | TRBD2 | TGTGCCAGCAGCGCGGGGGTTTTAAGTGCCGGGGAGCTGTTTTTT | CASSAGVLSAGELFF
TRBJ2-7 | TRBV5-4 | - | - | TGTGCCAGCAGTGCCTCGGACGAGCAGTACTTC | CASSASDEQYF
TRBJ2-2 | TRBV19 | - | TRBD2 | TGTGCCAGTTTCGATAGCGGGAGCGCCGGGGAGCTGTTTTTT | CASFDSGSAGELFF
TRBJ1-2 | TRBV28 | - | TRBD1 | TGTGCCAGCAGTTTTTTTACAGGGGACCTAAACTATGGCTACACCTTC | CASSFFTGDLNYGYTF
TRBJ1-2 | TRBV5-1 | - | TRBD1 | TGCGCCAGCAGCTCGAGGACAGGTGGAATGGATGGCTACACCTTC | CASSSRTGGMDGYTF
TRBJ1-2 | TRBV29-1 | - | - | TGCAGCGTTGACCAAGGGAAGAAGGGCTACACCTTC | CSVDQGKKGYTF
TRBJ2-7 | TRBV28 | - | - | TGTGCCAGCAGACCTTGGGGGACGGACTCCTACGAGCAGTACTTC | CASRPWGTDSYEQYF
TRBJ2-5 | TRBV28 | - | - | TGTGCCAGCACCCCCATTACCCCCACTGGTGAAGAGACCCAGTACTTC | CASTPITPTGEETQYF
TRBJ2-7 | TRBV29-1 | - | TRBD1 | TGCAGCGTTGAAGTTGGACAGGGGGTCGGATACGAGCAGTACTTC | CSVEVGQGVGYEQYF
TRBJ2-7 | TRBV29-1 | - | - | TGCAGCGTTGTAGGACCAGCCTACGAGCAGTACTTC | CSVVGPAYEQYF
TRBJ2-2 | TRBV2 | - | - | TGTGCCAGCAGTCCGGGACTTTACACCGGGGAGCTGTTTTTT | CASSPGLYTGELFF
TRBJ2-7 | TRBV21-1 | - | - | TGTGCCAGCAGTCGGGGGGTCCACGAGCAGTACTTC | CASSRGVHEQYF
TRBJ2-5 | TRBV4-1 | - | TRBD1 | TGCGCCAGCAGCCAAGGAAGAGGAGGGACAGGGAGATTCCAAGAGACCCAGTACTTC | CASSQGRGGTGRFQETQYF
TRBJ2-7 | TRBV27 | - | TRBD1 | TGTGCCAGCAGTTCCGGGACAGCGACCTACGAGCAGTACTTC | CASSSGTATYEQYF
TRBJ2-3 | TRBV5-4 | few | - | TGTGCCAGCAGCGGAGCGGCTAGCACAGATACGCAGTATTTT | CASSGAASTDTQYF
TRBJ2-1 | TRBV6-6 | once | - | TGTGCCAGCAGTATTACGGGTGAGCAGTTCTTC | CASSITGEQFF
TRBJ2-1 | TRBV2 | - | - | TGTGCCAGCATGAAAGGGGGGCAGGACAATGAGCAGTTCTTC | CASMKGGQDNEQFF
TRBJ2-7 | TRBV6-6 | - | TRBD2 | TGTGCCAGCAGTTACGTGTTAGCGGGAGAATACGAGCAGTACTTC | CASSYVLAGEYEQYF
TRBJ2-5 | TRBV5-3 | once | TRBD1 | TGTGCCAGAAGTGCGAACACGGACAGGGGAAAAGAGACCCAGTACTTC | CARSANTDRGKETQYF
TRBJ1-2 | TRBV7-9 | once | TRBD1 | TGTGCCAGCAGCTTAGTATTGCGGACAGGGAATTTAGGCTACACCTTC | CASSLVLRTGNLGYTF
TRBJ1-2 | TRBV6-5 | - | TRBD1 | TGTGCCAGCAGTTACCAGAGACAGGGGGGCCATGGCTACACCTTC | CASSYQRQGGHGYTF
TRBJ2-7 | TRBV9 | - | - | TGTGCCAGCAGCGGGTTAGATCTCCACGAGCAGTACTTC | CASSGLDLHEQYF
TRBJ2-3 | TRBV5-5 | - | TRBD2 | TGTGCCAGCAGCGCAGGACTAGCGGCAGATACGCAGTATTTT | CASSAGLAADTQYF
TRBJ2-5 | TRBV27 | - | TRBD1 | TGTGCCAGCAGTACGACAGGGATGGCGGGGACCCAGTACTTC | CASSTTGMAGTQYF
TRBJ2-7 | TRBV4-1 | once | - | TGCGCCAGCAGCCAAGCCGGGGCCCAAGGGAGCTACGAGCAGTACTTC | CASSQAGAQGSYEQYF
TRBJ2-7 | TRBV29-1 | - | TRBD2 | TGCAGCGTTGAAACCACTAGCGGGAGGAACGAGCAGTACTTC | CSVETTSGRNEQYF
TRBJ1-3 | TRBV28 | - | - | TGTGCCAGCAGTTCGCTAATTACAGGCGGAGGAAACACCATATATTTT | CASSSLITGGGNTIYF
TRBJ2-3 | TRBV4-1 | - | TRBD1 | TGCGCCAGCAGCCAAGATCAAGGGACAGGGGCGGATACGCAGTATTTT | CASSQDQGTGADTQYF
TRBJ2-1 | TRBV28 | - | TRBD1 | TGTGCCAGCAGTTTATCTTTAGGGGACAGGTCCTACAATGAGCAGTTCTTC | CASSLSLGDRSYNEQFF